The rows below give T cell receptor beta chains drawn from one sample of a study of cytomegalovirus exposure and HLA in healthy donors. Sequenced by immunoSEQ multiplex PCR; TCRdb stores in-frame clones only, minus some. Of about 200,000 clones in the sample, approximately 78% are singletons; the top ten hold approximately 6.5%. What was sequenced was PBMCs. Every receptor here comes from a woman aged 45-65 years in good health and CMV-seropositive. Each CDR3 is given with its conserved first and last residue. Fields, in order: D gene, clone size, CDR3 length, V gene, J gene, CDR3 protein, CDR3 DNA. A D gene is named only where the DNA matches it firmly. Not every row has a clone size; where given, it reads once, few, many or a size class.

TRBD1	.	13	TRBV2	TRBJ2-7	CASSQDRAYEQYF	TGTGCCAGCAGTCAGGACAGGGCCTACGAGCAGTACTTC
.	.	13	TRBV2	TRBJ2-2	CASSGKRTGELFF	TGTGCCAGCAGTGGGAAGCGCACCGGGGAGCTGTTTTTT
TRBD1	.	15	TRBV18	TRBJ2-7	CASSLQGAETYEQYF	TGTGCCAGCTCCCTTCAGGGGGCTGAAACCTACGAGCAGTACTTC
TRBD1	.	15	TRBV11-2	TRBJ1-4	CASSLQGASNEKLFF	TGTGCCAGCAGCTTACAGGGGGCTTCTAATGAAAAACTGTTTTTT
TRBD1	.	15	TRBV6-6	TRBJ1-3	CASSPGQGSGNTIYF	TGTGCCAGCAGTCCGGGACAGGGGTCTGGAAACACCATATATTTT
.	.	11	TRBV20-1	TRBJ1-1	CSASRPTEAFF	TGCAGTGCTAGCCGTCCCACTGAAGCTTTCTTT
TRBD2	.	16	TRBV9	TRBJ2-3	CASSVTSGSLTDTQYF	TGTGCCAGCAGCGTGACTAGCGGGAGTTTGACAGATACGCAGTATTTT
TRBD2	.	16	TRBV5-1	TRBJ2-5	CASSPTSGAFKETQYF	TGCGCCAGCAGCCCGACTAGCGGGGCCTTCAAAGAGACCCAGTACTTC
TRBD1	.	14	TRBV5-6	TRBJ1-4	CASRGQGGGEKLFF	TGTGCCAGCAGAGGACAGGGAGGAGGTGAAAAACTGTTTTTT
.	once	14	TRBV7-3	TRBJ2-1	CASSSGQFRNEQFF	TGTGCCAGCAGCTCCGGACAATTCCGCAATGAGCAGTTCTTC
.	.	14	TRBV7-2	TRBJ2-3	CASSQRQEYNTQYF	TGTGCCAGCAGCCAAAGACAGGAGTACAATACGCAGTATTTT
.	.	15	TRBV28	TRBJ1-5	CASSLLAVSNQPQHF	TGTGCCAGCAGCCTTCTGGCGGTTAGCAATCAGCCCCAGCATTTT
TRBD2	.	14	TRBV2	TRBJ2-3	CASSDGGGTDTQYF	TGTGCCAGCAGTGATGGCGGGGGGACAGATACGCAGTATTTT
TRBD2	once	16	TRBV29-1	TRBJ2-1	CSVEGLAGGRNNEQFF	TGCAGCGTTGAGGGCCTAGCGGGAGGAAGGAACAATGAGCAGTTCTTC
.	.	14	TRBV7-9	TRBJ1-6	CASAATTGNSPLHF	TGTGCCAGCGCCGCTACTACAGGGAACTCACCCCTCCACTTT
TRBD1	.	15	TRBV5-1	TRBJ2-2	CASSLARQGAGELFF	TGCGCCAGCAGCTTGGCCCGACAGGGGGCCGGGGAGCTGTTTTTT
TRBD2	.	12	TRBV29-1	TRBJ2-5	CSVGGSGETQYF	TGCAGCGTTGGCGGGAGTGGAGAGACCCAGTACTTC
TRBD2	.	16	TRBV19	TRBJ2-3	CASSIYLNGREDTQYF	TGTGCCAGTAGTATCTATTTGAACGGGAGGGAAGATACGCAGTATTTT
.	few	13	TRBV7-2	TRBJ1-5	CASSVSSNQPQHF	TGTGCCAGCAGCGTCTCTAGCAATCAGCCCCAGCATTTT
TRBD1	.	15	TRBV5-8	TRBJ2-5	CASSLGTGGGETQYF	TGTGCCAGCAGCCTAGGGACAGGAGGAGGCGAGACCCAGTACTTC
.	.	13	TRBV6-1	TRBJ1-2	CASRPGMDYGYTF	TGTGCCAGCAGACCGGGTATGGACTATGGCTACACCTTC
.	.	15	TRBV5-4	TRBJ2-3	CASSFRGTSTDTQYF	TGTGCCAGCAGCTTTCGGGGTACTAGCACAGATACGCAGTATTTT
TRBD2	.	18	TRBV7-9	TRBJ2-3	CASSSGLAGGLSADTQYF	TGTGCCAGCAGCTCCGGACTAGCGGGAGGTCTAAGCGCAGATACGCAGTATTTT
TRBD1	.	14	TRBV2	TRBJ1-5	CASSEGQNNQPQHF	TGTGCCAGCAGTGAGGGACAGAACAATCAGCCCCAGCATTTT
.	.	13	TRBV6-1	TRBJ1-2	CASSMGQAYGYTF	TGTGCCAGCAGTATGGGGCAAGCCTATGGCTACACCTTC
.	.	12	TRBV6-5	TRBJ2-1	CASSTRFEGQFF	TGTGCCAGCAGTACCCGATTCGAGGGGCAGTTCTTC